This TCR beta chain stems from a study of CD8+ T cells in alopecia areata. Investigators isolated RNA and reverse transcribed it into cDNA to act as the sequencing template. The method was immunoSEQ multiplex PCR; TCRdb's version includes in-frame clones alone and lacks a portion of them. The table includes 170,000 or so clones, 63% detected once. CDR3 length: 15 residues. Trimming left V 7 bases short and J 8 bases short, with 22 bases between. CDR1 SGHVS and CDR2 FQNEAQ come from the germline V gene. The source was CD4+ T cells sorted from blood, collected at week 0. This clonotype was obtained from a human donor with alopecia areata. The rearrangement links TRBV7-8 to TRBJ2-3; tentatively, D is TRBD2 (6 bases). The CDR3 DNA sequence: TGTGCCAGCACCCAAGCGGGCCCCCTGGAGGGTACGCAGTATTTT. Its translation: CASTQAGPLEGTQYF.